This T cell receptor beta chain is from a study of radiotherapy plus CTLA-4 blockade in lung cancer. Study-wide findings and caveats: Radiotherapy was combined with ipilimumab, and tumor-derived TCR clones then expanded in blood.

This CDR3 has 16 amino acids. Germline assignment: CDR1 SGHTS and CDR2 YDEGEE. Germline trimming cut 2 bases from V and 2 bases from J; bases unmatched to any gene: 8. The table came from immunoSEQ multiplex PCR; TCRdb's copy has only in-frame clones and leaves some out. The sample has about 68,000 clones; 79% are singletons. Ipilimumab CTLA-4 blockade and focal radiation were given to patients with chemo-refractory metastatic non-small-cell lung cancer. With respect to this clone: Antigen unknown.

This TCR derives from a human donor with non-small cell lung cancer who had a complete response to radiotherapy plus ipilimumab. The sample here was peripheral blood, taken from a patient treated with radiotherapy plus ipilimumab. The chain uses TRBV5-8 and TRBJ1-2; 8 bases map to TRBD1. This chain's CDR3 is CASSFNRGSRNYGYTF. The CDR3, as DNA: TGTGCCAGCAGCTTCAACAGGGGGTCTAGGAACTATGGCTACACCTTC.